The clone carrying this T cell receptor (beta chain) was observed a handful of times. Its antigen is not identified. Method: immunoSEQ multiplex PCR; TCRdb's copy keeps in-frame clones and lacks some. The sample gives 150,000 to 180,000 clones, less than 90% of which show up once; 20% to 25% is in the top ten. This sample is part of a study of cytomegalovirus exposure and HLA in healthy donors. Broader study findings: First-cohort TCR clusters tended to co-occur in the 130 or so validation repertoires, a later analysis found.

Sequencing was done on a sample of PBMCs. The origin of this receptor is a man younger than 30 in good health and CMV-seropositive.

The CDR3 DNA follows: TGTGCCAGCAGGCCGTTGGGGAGTGGAAACACCATATATTTT. Its protein product is CASRPLGSGNTIYF. This chain links TRBV27 with TRBJ1-3; no clear D gene. Trimming left V 6 bases short and J 3 bases short, with 12 bases between. Germline CDR1 reads MNHEY; CDR2 reads SMNVEV (reference sequence). The CDR3 totals 14 residues.